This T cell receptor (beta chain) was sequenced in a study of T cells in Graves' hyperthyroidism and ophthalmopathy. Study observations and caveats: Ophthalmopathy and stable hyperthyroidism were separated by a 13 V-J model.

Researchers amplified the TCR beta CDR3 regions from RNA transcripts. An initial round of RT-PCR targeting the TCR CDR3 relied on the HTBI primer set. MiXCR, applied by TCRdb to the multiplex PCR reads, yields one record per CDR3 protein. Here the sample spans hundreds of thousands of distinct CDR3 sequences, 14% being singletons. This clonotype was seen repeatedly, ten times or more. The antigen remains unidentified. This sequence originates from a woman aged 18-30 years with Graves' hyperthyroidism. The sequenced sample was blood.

The CDR3 loop is CASTFQFSYGNTIYF. The DNA of the CDR3 is TGTGCCAGCACCTTTCAGTTTTCGTATGGAAACACCATATATTTT. The V and J genes are TRBV4-2 and TRBJ1-3; no clear D. This CDR3 has 15 residues. Germline loops: CDR1 LGHNA, CDR2 YNFKEQ. The V and J ends lost 7 bases and 3 bases respectively, with 16 bases between them.